This entry is about one T cell receptor beta chain. Its target is unknown. The sample originates from a study of T cell responses to AZD1222 COVID-19 vaccine. Across the study: Doses given second, at about 4 or about 12 weeks, were pooled.

The CDR3 is 13 amino acids. Per germline, CDR1 LNHDA and CDR2 SQIVND (reference sequence). Trimming took off 7 bases at V and 2 bases at J, with 9 bases between the two ends. Profiling relied on immunoSEQ multiplex PCR, and the TCRdb table lists in-frame clones only, not all of them. The sample records tens of thousands of clones, around 85% being singletons. Study observations and caveats: A reported finding is that nearly half of spike-specific TCRs target unmutated variant regions.

The sequence derives from an adult in good health. The gene calls are TRBV19 and TRBJ1-5; no firm D call. The source was peripheral blood, collected on day 0 of AZD1222 vaccination. The CDR3 region is CASTMDGNQPQHF. CDR3 nucleotide sequence: TGTGCCAGTACGATGGATGGCAATCAGCCCCAGCATTTT. Full variable domain (rest looked up from reference TRBV19 and TRBJ1-5): DGGITQSPKYLFRKEGQNVTLSCEQNLNHDAMYWYRQDPGQGLRLIYYSQIVNDFQKGDIAEGYSVSREKKESFPLTVTSAQKNPTAFYLCASTMDGNQPQHFGDGTRLSIL.